This T cell receptor beta chain was recovered during a study of regulatory T cells in long-lasting Graves disease. Arm-PCR of CDR3 regions and iRepertoire HTBI primers were used to build TCR beta libraries. TCRdb reprocessed the multiplex PCR reads via MiXCR and lists one record per CDR3 protein. The top ten clones hold approximately 15% of a sample with about 470,000 distinct CDR3 sequences, about 16% of them seen once. Sample time point: newly diagnosed GD, antithyroid drugs for less than 3 months. Following extraction of RNA from PBMCs, that RNA was used to make the TCR library. This clonotype was counted at least ten times. The CDR3 contains 15 residues. Germline CDR1 and CDR2: LGHDT and YNNKEL (reference sequence). The V end was cut by 1 base, the J end by 2 bases, with 10 bases between. These same data were also listed under a study on T cells in Graves' hyperthyroidism and ophthalmopathy.

This TCR was sampled from a woman younger than 45 with Graves disease. Specimen: peripheral blood mononuclear cells (PBMCs), collected at new diagnosis, from a patient treated with antithyroid drugs. The rearrangement uses TRBV3-1 and TRBJ2-3; perhaps TRBD2 as D (5 bases). The CDR3 reads CASSQAQRTTDTQYF. The CDR3, as DNA: TGTGCCAGCAGCCAAGCTCAGCGGACCACAGATACGCAGTATTTT.